The 17 T cell receptor beta chains below all came from one sample that was sequenced in a study of technical replicates of blood from a few donors. The repertoire was sequenced with immunoSEQ multiplex PCR; TCRdb's copy has only in-frame clones and lacks some. The sample lists tens of thousands of clones, about 97% occurring once. Material: T cells isolated from PBMCs. Source of these receptors: a human donor in good health.

This sequence joins TRBV28 and TRBJ2-7, with 11 positions matching TRBD1. The CDR3 consists of 14 residues. V shed 2 bases and J 5 bases; nucleotides not matched to a gene: 2. The germline CDR1 and CDR2 sequences are MDHEN and SYDVKM. The CDR3 DNA is TGTGCCAGCAGTTTAAGGACAGGGGGCGACGAGCAGTACTTC. As protein: CASSLRTGGDEQYF.

For the CDR3, the DNA is TGTGCCAGCAGCCTAGCGGGGTCAGATACGCAGTATTTT. Amino acid sequence: CASSLAGSDTQYF. The V gene is TRBV5-6, the J gene TRBJ2-3, with 9 nucleotides matching TRBD2. The CDR3 is 13 amino acids. The V gene's germline CDR1 is SGHDT and CDR2 YYEEEE. V was clipped by 4 bases and J by 4 bases; unmatched bases: 1.

This rearrangement joins TRBV5-1 to TRBJ2-7, with 11 bases fitting TRBD2. The trim removed 1 base at V and 0 bases at J, leaving 15 bases unmatched. The CDR3 totals 20 residues. CDR1 and CDR2 from the germline V gene are SGHRS and YFSETQ. The CDR3 nucleotides read TGCGCCAGCAGCTTGAAATCCACGTCGACTAGCGGGATCGTCTCCTACGAGCAGTACTTC. This encodes CASSLKSTSTSGIVSYEQYF.

The chain joins TRBV28 to TRBJ2-3; TRBD2 agrees at 14 bases. The CDR3 loop spans 16 amino acids. The germline CDR1 and CDR2 sequences are MDHEN and SYDVKM. Trimming took 4 bases from V and 4 from J; bases not matched to a gene: 4. CDR3 region: CASSSEGLAGADTQYF. CDR3 bases: TGTGCCAGCAGTTCAGAGGGACTAGCGGGAGCAGATACGCAGTATTTT.

The chain carries TRBV2 and TRBJ1-4, with 7 bases aligning to TRBD1. Germline V CDR1 and CDR2: SNHLY, FYNNEI. Losses at the gene ends were 5 bases for V and 7 bases for J; bases not matched to a gene: 10. The length of the CDR3 is 15 residues. In nucleotides, the CDR3 is TGTGCCAGCAGTACCCAGGGGGAAAGAAGTGAAAAACTGTTTTTT. Its protein product is CASSTQGERSEKLFF.

This clone was counted once. This rearrangement joins TRBV27 to TRBJ2-1; 11 bases map to TRBD2. CDR3 length: 18 amino acids. Germline values: CDR1 MNHEY, CDR2 SMNVEV (reference sequence). With V trimmed by 4 bases and J by 9 bases, 17 bases remained unmatched. Here the CDR3 DNA reads TGTGCCAGCAGTTCACCCGTGGGGATAGCGGGAGGGCTTGGTGAGCAGTTCTTC. Translation gives CASSSPVGIAGGLGEQFF.

The chain links TRBV18 to TRBJ2-7; TRBD1 is a possible D gene (6 bases). CDR3 length: 15 amino acids. CDR1 and CDR2 (germline): KGHSH, LQKENI. The ends were cut back, 2 bases at V and 0 bases at J, with 11 bases in the middle. The CDR3 DNA follows: TGTGCCAGCTCACCAATACAGGGCAGCTCCTACGAGCAGTACTTC. It codes for CASSPIQGSSYEQYF.

This rearrangement joins TRBV10-3 to TRBJ1-4; D may be TRBD1 (6 bases). The V and J ends lost 5 bases and 0 bases respectively, with 16 bases between them. Per the germline V gene, CDR1 is ENHRY and CDR2 is SYGVKD. The CDR3 totals 17 residues. The CDR3 sequence is CAISNPGHFATNEKLFF. In DNA, the CDR3 is TGTGCCATCAGTAATCCGGGACATTTTGCAACTAATGAAAAACTGTTTTTT.

The genes are TRBV11-3 and TRBJ2-7; 9 nucleotides agree with TRBD1. The V gene end was trimmed by 2 bases and the J gene end by 2 bases; junction bases not matched to a gene: 7. Germline V gene sequence: CDR1 SGHNT, CDR2 YENEEA. The CDR3 runs to 16 residues. The CDR3 region has the DNA TGTGCCAGCAGCTTATTTGGGACAGGGCAAACCTACGAGCAGTACTTC. Encoded protein: CASSLFGTGQTYEQYF.

This chain links TRBV27 with TRBJ2-7; D remains unclear. CDR3 length equals 17 residues. V was cut by 4 bases and J by 0 bases, with 19 bases left in between. Germline CDR1 is MNHEY and CDR2 is SMNVEV (reference sequence). The CDR3 DNA sequence: TGTGCCAGCAGTTCCCCGCTACGAGGTCTGAGCTCCTACGAGCAGTACTTC. This sequence encodes CASSSPLRGLSSYEQYF.

In this sample, this clone turned up once. The V gene is TRBV15, the J gene TRBJ2-7; D gene unclear. This CDR3 contains 15 residues. The V gene's germline CDR1 is LNHNV and CDR2 YYDKDF (reference sequence). Between the trimmed V and J ends, which lost 0 bases and 3 bases, there was a span of 12 bases. In DNA form, the CDR3 reads TGTGCCACCAGCAGAGATGAGGCAGTACGCTACGAGCAGTACTTC. It is translated as CATSRDEAVRYEQYF.

The chain employs TRBV15 and TRBJ2-6, with TRBD1 as a possible D gene (5 bases). Trimming removed 0 bases at V and 0 bases at J, with 15 bases between. Per the germline V gene, CDR1 is LNHNV and CDR2 is YYDKDF (reference sequence). The CDR3 is made up of 19 amino acids. CDR3 sequence reads: CATSREGGTGYSGANVLTF. The CDR3, as DNA: TGTGCCACCAGCAGAGAGGGTGGAACAGGATACTCTGGGGCCAACGTCCTGACTTTC.

The chain carries TRBV11-2 and TRBJ2-5, with D possibly TRBD2 on 7 matching bases. There are 16 residues in the CDR3. V lost 5 bases to trimming and J lost 2 bases, with 18 bases between them. The germline V gene encodes CDR1 SGHAT and CDR2 FQNNGV. The CDR3 reads CASSRGEGGIQETQYF. As DNA, the CDR3 is TGTGCCAGCAGCCGGGGGGAGGGGGGTATACAAGAGACCCAGTACTTC.

Here the CDR3 reads CASTSFGRGQETQYF. CDR3 nucleotides: TGTGCCAGCACCTCTTTCGGCAGGGGACAAGAGACCCAGTACTTC. The chain combines TRBV28 with TRBJ2-5; tentatively, D is TRBD1 (6 bases). V was pared by 7 bases and J by 2 bases, with 17 bases between. This CDR3 has 15 residues. Germline CDR1 MDHEN, CDR2 SYDVKM. The full variable domain, with the rest looked up from reference TRBV28 and TRBJ2-5, is DVKVTQSSRYLVKRTGEKVFLECVQDMDHENMFWYRQDPGLGLRLIYFSYDVKMKEKGDIPEGYSVSREKKERFSLILESASTNQTSMYLCASTSFGRGQETQYFGPGTRLLVL.

This chain uses TRBV2 with TRBJ1-1; maybe TRBD1 (6 bases). This CDR3 has 14 residues. V was shortened by 7 bases and J by 4 bases, with 16 bases between the two germline ends. Per the germline V gene, CDR1 is SNHLY and CDR2 is FYNNEI. The CDR3 nucleotides are TGTGCCAGCACCGCGAGGGGGAGTGCCACTGAAGCTTTCTTT. Its protein product is CASTARGSATEAFF.

This clone was counted a single time. This chain connects TRBV5-1 to TRBJ1-4; 10 bases fit TRBD1. Trimming cost V 4 bases and J 6 bases; bases outside gene matches: 3. Germline CDR1 SGHRS, CDR2 YFSETQ. The CDR3 spans 14 residues. The CDR3 here is CASSLGQGDEKLFF. CDR3 nucleotide sequence: TGCGCCAGCAGCCTTGGACAGGGGGATGAAAAACTGTTTTTT.

The chain joins TRBV30 to TRBJ2-7, with 10 nucleotides matching TRBD1. The CDR3 consists of 15 residues. CDR1 GTSNPN and CDR2 SVGIG come from the germline V gene (reference sequence). J gave up 2 bases and V 2 bases, and 6 bases lay outside the gene matches. In DNA, the CDR3 is TGTGCCTGGAGTCTAAAGGGGACAGGGGCCTACGAGCAGTACTTC. This encodes CAWSLKGTGAYEQYF.